This T cell receptor (beta chain) is from a study of beta chain features in type 1 diabetes. Study information: Researchers looked at about 110 million sorted cells across all samples.

This clone has just a few counts. The germline V and J ends were trimmed by 8 bases and 4 bases, with 15 bases remaining between them. The CDR3 is made up of 14 amino acids. The whole isolated RNA underwent reverse transcription, so sequencing captured expressed TCRB transcripts. The data were produced by immunoSEQ multiplex PCR, yet TCRdb's version contains in-frame clones alone and is incomplete. The table has under 400,000 clones, about 19% seen once. The sequence was obtained from a woman between 18 and 29 years old in good health. Input material: naive CD4+ T cells from blood. The chain recombines TRBV6-7 with TRBJ2-1; D may be TRBD2 (5 bases). TRBV6-7 is classed as an ORF, of uncertain function. CDR3 protein: CASRRSSVYNEQFF. CDR3 sequence (DNA): TGTGCCAGCCGGCGTAGTAGCGTTTACAATGAGCAGTTCTTC.